The 17 T cell receptor beta chains listed next were all sequenced from one sample in a study of blood T cell repertoires in COVID-19. Clones were sequenced by immunoSEQ multiplex PCR, and TCRdb holds only the in-frame ones, with some missing. The repertoire holds roughly 260,000 clones, with 86% as singletons. The sequenced sample consisted of PBMCs or T cells enriched from blood (not recorded which). The receptors here all came from a woman under 30 who had recovered from COVID-19.

The chain is built from TRBV2 and TRBJ2-5; 9 nucleotides match TRBD1. The CDR3 runs to 13 residues. The trim removed 6 bases at V and 4 bases at J, leaving 3 bases unmatched. Germline values: CDR1 SNHLY, CDR2 FYNNEI. The chain's CDR3 is CASRMTGGETQYF. As DNA, the CDR3 is TGTGCCAGCAGGATGACAGGGGGAGAGACCCAGTACTTC. The complete variable domain, with remaining parts taken from reference TRBV2 and TRBJ2-5, reads EPEVTQTPSHQVTQMGQEVILRCVPISNHLYFYWYRQILGQKVEFLVSFYNNEISEKSEIFDDQFSVERPDGSNFTLKIRSTKLEDSAMYFCASRMTGGETQYFGPGTRLLVL.

J is TRBJ2-3 and V is TRBV7-9; maybe TRBD1 (6 bases). The CDR3 spans 14 residues. V shed 3 bases and J shed 3 bases, with 10 bases lying between them. Germline CDR1 is SEHNR and CDR2 is FQNEAQ (reference sequence). In DNA, the CDR3 is TGTGCCAGCAGCTTTCAGGGGCAGACAGATACGCAGTATTTT. Residues: CASSFQGQTDTQYF. Full variable domain (remainder filled in from reference TRBV7-9 and TRBJ2-3): DTGVSQNPRHKITKRGQNVTFRCDPISEHNRLYWYRQTLGQGPEFLTYFQNEAQLEKSRLLSDRFSAERPKGSFSTLEIQRTEQGDSAMYLCASSFQGQTDTQYFGPGTRLTVL.

This clone showed up just once. V usage is TRBV18 and J usage is TRBJ2-3, with 7 bases aligning to TRBD2. V shed 4 bases and J 0 bases; nucleotides not matched to a gene: 4. CDR3 length equals 15 residues. The V gene's germline CDR1 is KGHSH and CDR2 LQKENI. CDR3 sequence reads: CASSLRTSSTDTQYF. The CDR3 region has the DNA TGTGCCAGCTCACTCCGGACTAGTAGCACAGATACGCAGTATTTT.

The rearrangement links TRBV29-1 to TRBJ2-5; possible D gene TRBD2, 5 bases. CDR1 and CDR2 (germline): SQVTM, ANQGSEA. CDR3 size: 13 residues. The germline V and J ends were trimmed by 4 bases and 6 bases, with 15 bases remaining between them. CDR3 in amino acids: CSVVRLADKTQYF. In DNA form, the CDR3 reads TGCAGCGTTGTTCGGCTAGCCGATAAGACCCAGTACTTC.

The V call is TRBV2, the J call TRBJ2-5, with 10 bases matching TRBD1. CDR1 and CDR2 from the germline V gene are SNHLY and FYNNEI. The CDR3 is 13 amino acids. V was pared by 6 bases and J by 3 bases, with 1 base of the junction left unmatched. The CDR3 DNA is TGTGCCAGCAGGGACAGGGGGAAAGAGACCCAGTACTTC. Translation gives CASRDRGKETQYF.

This chain joins TRBV28 and TRBJ1-5; D is perhaps TRBD1 (5 bases). Germline values: CDR1 MDHEN, CDR2 SYDVKM. The V gene lost 7 bases and the J gene lost 2 bases, with 9 bases spanning the gap. The CDR3 runs to 13 residues. CDR3 residues: CASNGGGNQPQHF. CDR3 DNA sequence: TGTGCCAGCAACGGGGGGGGCAATCAGCCCCAGCATTTT.

The genes are TRBV7-3 and TRBJ2-3, with TRBD2 matching over 8 bases. Germline CDR1 is SGHTA and CDR2 is FQGTGA. The CDR3 contains 20 residues. The ends lost 4 bases at V and 7 bases at J; junction bases unmatched: 25. The CDR3 is CASSSPTGLAGSTLAYTQYF. The CDR3 DNA reads as TGTGCCAGCAGCTCCCCGACTGGGTTAGCGGGATCCACACTCGCCTATACGCAGTATTTT. The full variable domain, its missing parts supplied by reference TRBV7-3 and TRBJ2-3, is GAGVSQTPSNKVTEKGKYVELRCDPISGHTALYWYRQSLGQGPEFLIYFQGTGAADDSGLPNDRFFAVRPEGSVSTLKIQRTERGDSAVYLCASSSPTGLAGSTLAYTQYFGPGTRLTVL.

V gene TRBV7-8 combines with J gene TRBJ1-1, with a tentative D call TRBD1 (5 bases). Germline CDR1 and CDR2: SGHVS and FQNEAQ. This CDR3 spans 13 amino acids. With 7 bases removed from V and 4 bases from J, the gap between germline ends came to 13 bases. CDR3 protein: CASTRPGGTEAFF. As DNA, the CDR3 is TGTGCCAGCACCCGGCCGGGGGGCACTGAAGCTTTCTTT.

The chain has TRBV7-9 and TRBJ2-3; TRBD2 agrees at 8 bases. Germline CDR1 reads SEHNR; CDR2 reads FQNEAQ (reference sequence). The CDR3 covers 16 residues. V dropped 5 bases and J dropped 2; count of bases not matched to a gene: 9. The CDR3, as DNA: TGTGCCAGCAGCAAGGGGAGCGGGGGAGTCACAGATACGCAGTATTTT. It translates to CASSKGSGGVTDTQYF.

The chain joins TRBV7-9 to TRBJ2-7, with D possibly matching TRBD1 (6 bases). The germline gives CDR1 SEHNR, CDR2 FQNEAQ (reference sequence). V lost 5 bases to trimming and J lost 3 bases, with 17 bases between them. CDR3 length: 15 amino acids. CDR3 in DNA: TGTGCCAGCAGCCACCACAGGGTCCAAAGCTACGAGCAGTACTTC. Its translation is CASSHHRVQSYEQYF. The variable domain in full, completed from reference TRBV7-9 and TRBJ2-7, reads DTGVSQNPRHKITKRGQNVTFRCDPISEHNRLYWYRQTLGQGPEFLTYFQNEAQLEKSRLLSDRFSAERPKGSFSTLEIQRTEQGDSAMYLCASSHHRVQSYEQYFGPGTRLTVT.

This clone was observed once. This chain uses TRBV15 with TRBJ2-7, with D unresolved. The V end lost 0 bases, the J end lost 4 bases, and 4 bases lay between the germline ends. The CDR3 extends over 12 amino acids. The germline V gene encodes CDR1 LNHNV and CDR2 YYDKDF (reference sequence). As DNA, the CDR3 is TGTGCCACCAGCAGAGATCTGTACGAGCAGTACTTC. The encoded protein is CATSRDLYEQYF.

This clone was seen a single time. The CDR3 sequence is CASSVDPGTSFLPDTQYF. The CDR3 region has the DNA TGTGCCAGCAGCGTAGACCCCGGGACTAGCTTTCTCCCAGATACGCAGTATTTT. The genes are TRBV9 and TRBJ2-3; 9 nucleotides agree with TRBD2. Unmatched junction bases numbered 12, after V lost 0 bases and J lost 4 bases. The CDR3 length is 18 residues. CDR1 and CDR2 (germline): SGDLS, YYNGEE.

The chain links TRBV7-8 to TRBJ2-1, with D perhaps matching TRBD2 (6 bases). Germline-derived CDR1 and CDR2 are SGHVS and FQNEAQ. V shed 1 base and J shed 7 bases, with 17 bases lying between them. The CDR3 is 16 residues long. The CDR3 loop is CASSLEGVGGGNEQFF. The CDR3 DNA is TGTGCCAGCAGCTTAGAAGGGGTGGGAGGAGGGAATGAGCAGTTCTTC.

This clone was counted a single time. The rearrangement joins TRBV29-1 to TRBJ1-1; 7 nucleotides match TRBD1. Trimming removed 3 bases from V and 2 bases from J; junction bases left unmatched: 6. Germline V lookup: CDR1 SQVTM, CDR2 ANQGSEA. CDR3 length equals 14 residues. CDR3 bases: TGCAGCGTTGACAAGGACAGGACTAACACTGAAGCTTTCTTT. Translation: CSVDKDRTNTEAFF.

This clone was recorded once. The chain carries TRBV27 and TRBJ1-1; maybe TRBD1 (5 bases). V lost 4 bases and J lost 1, with 13 bases in between. CDR1 MNHEY and CDR2 SMNVEV come from the germline V gene (reference sequence). CDR3 size: 15 residues. In nucleotides, the CDR3 is TGTGCCAGCAGTTCGGGACTCCAAAGGAACACTGAAGCTTTCTTT. Translation gives CASSSGLQRNTEAFF.

This chain joins TRBV7-9 and TRBJ1-6; a weak D match, TRBD1 (5 bases). Germline CDR1 reads SEHNR; CDR2 reads FQNEAQ (reference sequence). The germline V and J ends were trimmed by 5 bases and 6 bases, with 14 bases remaining between them. This CDR3 contains 15 residues. The CDR3 region is CASSIGEGRNSPLHF. The DNA for the CDR3 is TGTGCCAGCAGCATAGGGGAGGGGCGTAATTCACCCCTCCACTTT. Full variable domain (remainder filled in from reference TRBV7-9 and TRBJ1-6): DTGVSQNPRHKITKRGQNVTFRCDPISEHNRLYWYRQTLGQGPEFLTYFQNEAQLEKSRLLSDRFSAERPKGSFSTLEIQRTEQGDSAMYLCASSIGEGRNSPLHFGNGTRLTVT.

This clone appeared a few times. The V gene is TRBV28, the J gene TRBJ1-2; D ambiguous. CDR1 and CDR2 (germline): MDHEN, SYDVKM. The V gene lost 8 bases and the J gene lost 14 bases, with 9 bases spanning the gap. The CDR3 loop spans 8 amino acids. The CDR3 sequence is CASGPGTF. CDR3 coding DNA: TGTGCCAGCGGCCCCGGGACCTTC.